This TCR beta chain came from a study of T-cell reconstitution after alpha-beta-depleted transplantation in children. General study findings and limits: Among T cells one year after transplant, newly produced cells accounted for most counts and diversity. At day 60, the high TCRbeta diversity found in some patients originated from recipient T cells and thymic progenitors that had survived. As was reported, about two months after transplant, alpha-beta T cells came from several hundred expanded graft clones.

This clonotype occurred once. Its specificity is not known. This may be a read error: a much more frequent sequence differs by one nucleotide. This CDR3 is built from 14 residues. Trimming removed 7 bases from V and 0 bases from J, with 9 bases in between. Per germline, CDR1 SNHLY and CDR2 FYNNEI. This sample's TCRbeta library carried unique molecular identifier barcodes. One entry per CDR3 protein results from TCRdb running MiXCR on the PCR reads. The table shows approximately 170,000 distinct CDR3 sequences, with around 10% occurring only once. This sequence joins TRBV2 and TRBJ2-2; D gene unclear. The sequencing used PBMCs, collected before TCRalphabeta/CD19-depleted stem cell transplant. This TCR was recovered from a boy between 2 and 10 years old with acute myeloid leukemia, due to receive a stem cell transplant. This CDR3 is CASTRYTNTGELFF. In DNA, the CDR3 is TGTGCCAGCACTAGATATACGAACACCGGGGAGCTGTTTTTT.